Listed here are 27 T cell receptor beta chains from one sample, sequenced in a study of cytomegalovirus exposure and HLA in healthy donors (dated by TCRdb to 2015 to 2018). The library was built by means of the immunoSEQ multiplex PCR assay. TCRdb limited this immuneACCESS table to in-frame rearrangements with V and J called. A share of clones is missing; checked studies link under half to unresolved V genes, and the rest is unexplained. The sample table shows 150,000 to 200,000 clones, and 85% to 90% are seen once. The ten largest clones add up to approximately 5% of the sample. The sequenced sample consisted of PBMCs. These receptor sequences come from a woman in her 30s in good health and CMV-seronegative.

CDR3 region: CASSLSVGGNYYGYTF. CDR3 bases: TGTGCCAGCAGTTTATCGGTAGGGGGGAATTACTATGGCTACACCTTC. The chain uses TRBV27 and TRBJ1-2; TRBD1 is a possible D gene (6 bases). The germline CDR1 and CDR2 sequences are MNHEY and SMNVEV (reference sequence). The V and J ends lost 0 bases and 3 bases respectively, with 14 bases between them. The CDR3 extends over 16 amino acids.

In nucleotides, the CDR3 is TGCGCCAGCAGCCAAGAGGCCGGGGGCCATTACAATGAGCAGTTCTTC. Its translation: CASSQEAGGHYNEQFF. This chain joins TRBV4-3 and TRBJ2-1; perhaps D is TRBD1 or TRBD2 (6 bases each). Germline-derived CDR1 and CDR2 are LGHNA and YSLEER. The CDR3 covers 16 residues. V shed 0 bases and J shed 4 bases, with 13 bases lying between them.

This sequence joins TRBV27 and TRBJ1-2; TRBD1 agrees at 11 bases. Germline V gives CDR1 MNHEY, CDR2 SMNVEV (reference sequence). The trim removed 3 bases at V and 7 bases at J, leaving 7 bases unmatched. This CDR3 contains 15 residues. CDR3 DNA: TGTGCCAGCAGTTTCCGGACAGGGGGCTCGTTTGGCTACACCTTC. Translation: CASSFRTGGSFGYTF.

The J gene is TRBJ1-5, the V gene TRBV19, with D maybe TRBD1 (6 bases). The ends were cut back, 4 bases at V and 7 bases at J, with 14 bases in the middle. The CDR3 contains 14 residues. Per the germline V gene, CDR1 is LNHDA and CDR2 is SQIVND (reference sequence). For the CDR3, the DNA is TGTGCCAGTAGTAATAGGGGGGAGGGACAGCCCCAGCATTTT. It is translated as CASSNRGEGQPQHF.

In this sample, this clone turned up once. V gene TRBV7-2 combines with J gene TRBJ1-4; possibly TRBD1 for D (5 bases). The CDR3 covers 12 residues. Deletions cut 3 bases from V and 6 bases from J, with 5 bases between. Per germline, CDR1 SGHTA and CDR2 FQGNSA. CDR3 nucleotide sequence: TGTGCCAGCAGCTTGGGACATGAAAAACTGTTTTTT. Its translation: CASSLGHEKLFF.

This chain uses TRBV19 with TRBJ2-7, with unresolved D. The CDR3 loop spans 13 amino acids. Trimming took 6 bases from V and 1 from J, leaving 10 bases between them. Germline V lookup: CDR1 LNHDA, CDR2 SQIVND (reference sequence). DNA of the CDR3: TGTGCCAGTAGCCGGACCAGTTCCTACGAGCAGTACTTC. Translated: CASSRTSSYEQYF.

The chain uses TRBV9 and TRBJ2-3, with 7 bases aligning to TRBD2. Unmatched junction bases numbered 13, after V lost 4 bases and J lost 5 bases. The CDR3 is 16 residues long. Germline V lookup: CDR1 SGDLS, CDR2 YYNGEE. The CDR3 reads CASSTRASGGGDTQYF. CDR3 coding DNA: TGTGCCAGCAGCACCCGGGCTAGCGGAGGAGGAGATACGCAGTATTTT.

The chain combines TRBV7-2 with TRBJ1-4, with D perhaps matching TRBD1 (5 bases). Between the trimmed V and J ends, which lost 5 bases and 5 bases, there was a span of 15 bases. In germline, CDR1 is SGHTA, CDR2 FQGNSA. The CDR3 is made up of 15 amino acids. CDR3 DNA: TGTGCCAGCAGCCAAGGGACTCAGATCAATGAAAAACTGTTTTTT. It codes for CASSQGTQINEKLFF.

This rearrangement joins TRBV7-2 to TRBJ2-7; 10 bases align to TRBD1. Germline lookup yields CDR1 SGHTA and CDR2 FQGNSA. The CDR3 consists of 15 residues. The trim removed 3 bases at V and 1 base at J, leaving 3 bases unmatched. The CDR3: CASSLTGGLSYEQYF. The CDR3 nucleotides are TGTGCCAGCAGCTTGACAGGGGGCCTATCCTACGAGCAGTACTTC.

The rearrangement links TRBV28 to TRBJ1-2, with TRBD1 identical over 9 bases. The CDR3 covers 17 residues. V gave up 7 bases and J gave up 0 bases; unmatched junction bases: 12. Per germline, CDR1 MDHEN and CDR2 SYDVKM. CDR3 region: CASTSPGQGYSNYGYTF. DNA of the CDR3: TGTGCCAGCACCTCTCCGGGACAGGGTTATTCTAACTATGGCTACACCTTC.

V and J are TRBV6-6 and TRBJ1-2, with D unresolved. From germline, CDR1 is MNHNY and CDR2 SVGAGI (reference sequence). The CDR3 runs to 15 residues. V was shortened by 5 bases and J by 0 bases, with 13 bases between the two germline ends. The CDR3 sequence: CASSTSRGANYGYTF. The CDR3 coding sequence is TGTGCCAGCAGTACCAGCCGGGGAGCTAACTATGGCTACACCTTC.

The gene calls are TRBV9 and TRBJ2-3; no clear D gene. V was pared by 3 bases and J by 4 bases, with 12 bases between. Germline V gene sequence: CDR1 SGDLS, CDR2 YYNGEE. The CDR3 runs to 14 residues. CDR3 sequence: CASSEVNRPDTQYF. CDR3 bases: TGTGCCAGCAGCGAAGTAAATAGGCCAGATACGCAGTATTTT.

V is TRBV6-6 and J is TRBJ1-1, with 7 bases matching TRBD1. The trim removed 2 bases at V and 4 bases at J, leaving 1 base unmatched. Germline CDR1 and CDR2: MNHNY and SVGAGI (reference sequence). The CDR3 spans 13 residues. CDR3 protein: CASSYAGGTEAFF. The CDR3 DNA reads TGTGCCAGCAGTTACGCAGGGGGCACTGAAGCTTTCTTT.

The rearrangement joins TRBV4-2 to TRBJ2-7; 9 bases align to TRBD1. Germline CDR1 and CDR2: LGHNA and YNFKEQ. V gave up 0 bases and J gave up 5 bases; unmatched junction bases: 8. The CDR3 is 16 amino acids. CDR3 sequence: CASSQDKGTGNNEQYF. CDR3 nucleotides: TGTGCCAGCAGCCAAGACAAGGGGACAGGGAATAACGAGCAGTACTTC.

The J gene is TRBJ2-3, the V gene TRBV18; D remains unclear. The CDR3 spans 14 residues. Germline-derived CDR1 and CDR2 are KGHSH and LQKENI. The ends were cut back, 2 bases at V and 4 bases at J, with 10 bases in the middle. The chain's CDR3 is CASSPGVGADTQYF. CDR3 DNA sequence: TGTGCCAGCTCACCAGGGGTGGGCGCAGATACGCAGTATTTT.

V is TRBV11-2 and J is TRBJ2-6, with a possible D match to TRBD1 (7 bases). The CDR3 contains 16 residues. Between the trimmed V and J ends, which lost 10 bases and 2 bases, there was a span of 18 bases. The germline V gene has CDR1 SGHAT and CDR2 FQNNGV. The CDR3 region has the DNA TGTGCCACGTCAGGGGGAGGAGGTACTGGGGCCAACGTCCTGACTTTC. Translating it yields CATSGGGGTGANVLTF.

The rearrangement joins TRBV7-9 to TRBJ2-7; D ambiguous. CDR3 length equals 13 residues. V was shortened by 7 bases and J by 0 bases, with 10 bases between the two germline ends. Germline V gene lookup returns CDR1 SEHNR and CDR2 FQNEAQ (reference sequence). The CDR3 DNA follows: TGTGCCAGCAAACCAGATAGCTCCTACGAGCAGTACTTC. Protein sequence: CASKPDSSYEQYF. Full variable domain (rest looked up from reference TRBV7-9 and TRBJ2-7): DTGVSQNPRHKITKRGQNVTFRCDPISEHNRLYWYRQTLGQGPEFLTYFQNEAQLEKSRLLSDRFSAERPKGSFSTLEIQRTEQGDSAMYLCASKPDSSYEQYFGPGTRLTVT.

In its sample, this clone was seen once. The chain employs TRBV9 and TRBJ2-2; D gene uncertain. The V end was cut by 3 bases, the J end by 4 bases, with 7 bases between. CDR1 and CDR2 (germline): SGDLS, YYNGEE. This CDR3 is built from 13 residues. CDR3 sequence: CASSEQITGELFF. The CDR3 region has the DNA TGTGCCAGCAGCGAGCAGATCACCGGGGAGCTGTTTTTT.

V usage is TRBV27 and J usage is TRBJ2-3, with D possibly matching TRBD2 (6 bases). This CDR3 is built from 14 residues. Germline CDR1 reads MNHEY; CDR2 reads SMNVEV (reference sequence). V lost 5 bases and J 6 bases, leaving 15 bases between the germline ends. The CDR3 bases are TGTGCCAGCAGTAACCTTCTTCGGGAGGATACGCAGTATTTT. Encoded protein: CASSNLLREDTQYF.

The J gene is TRBJ1-1, the V gene TRBV5-1; 7 positions agree with TRBD1. The CDR3 runs to 18 residues. CDR1 SGHRS and CDR2 YFSETQ come from the germline V gene. Trimming cost V 0 bases and J 0 bases; bases outside gene matches: 11. The CDR3 coding sequence is TGCGCCAGCAGCTTGGTACGGCAGGGGGTGAACCTGAACACTGAAGCTTTCTTT. Translation: CASSLVRQGVNLNTEAFF.

The genes are TRBV20-1 and TRBJ2-7; D gene ambiguous. Germline V CDR1 and CDR2: DFQATT, SNEGSKA (reference sequence). The germline V and J ends were trimmed by 3 bases and 7 bases, with 10 bases remaining between them. The CDR3 consists of 11 residues. This CDR3 reads CSASRLEEQYF. The CDR3, as DNA: TGCAGTGCTAGTAGGTTGGAGGAGCAGTACTTC.

V and J are TRBV5-4 and TRBJ1-6; D not certain. Germline lookup yields CDR1 SGHNT and CDR2 YYREEE (reference sequence). V lost 4 bases and J lost 7, with 12 bases in between. The CDR3 is 14 residues long. The CDR3 DNA reads TGTGCCAGCAGCACCTGGGGTTCCAATTCACCCCTCCACTTT. Amino acids: CASSTWGSNSPLHF.

This chain uses TRBV21-1 with TRBJ2-5; the D segment call TRBD2 is taken from the table without a DNA check. TRBV21-1 is reported as a pseudogene. The CDR3 loop spans 17 amino acids. The CDR3: CASSKVGGGHGGETQYF. CDR3 coding DNA: TGTGCCAGCAGCAAGGTTGGCGGGGGTCATGGAGGGGAGACCCAGTACTTC.

CDR3 sequence reads: CASSLDTGNEQFF. DNA of the CDR3: TGTGCCAGCTCACTAGACACAGGGAACGAGCAGTTCTTC. The rearrangement uses TRBV18 and TRBJ2-1; a possible D gene is TRBD1 (6 bases). CDR3 length: 13 amino acids. V was pared by 4 bases and J by 10 bases, with 14 bases between. CDR1 KGHSH and CDR2 LQKENI come from the germline V gene.

The chain recombines TRBV9 with TRBJ2-1; 10 nucleotides agree with TRBD1. Germline CDR1 reads SGDLS; CDR2 reads YYNGEE. This CDR3 is built from 15 residues. Losses at the gene ends were 3 bases for V and 3 bases for J; bases not matched to a gene: 3. This CDR3 reads CASSAGQGNYNEQFF. DNA for the CDR3: TGTGCCAGCAGCGCGGGACAGGGGAACTACAATGAGCAGTTCTTC.

The V call is TRBV10-3, the J call TRBJ2-7; 7 positions match TRBD2. The CDR3 runs to 15 residues. Trimming removed 4 bases from V and 3 bases from J; junction bases left unmatched: 9. Per germline, CDR1 ENHRY and CDR2 SYGVKD. The CDR3, as DNA: TGTGCCATCAGTGTTTCGGGGGGACCGGGCTACGAGCAGTACTTC. Protein: CAISVSGGPGYEQYF.

The genes are TRBV14 and TRBJ2-3; tentatively, D is TRBD1 (5 bases). The CDR3 has 14 amino acids. The V and J ends lost 4 bases and 2 bases respectively, with 10 bases between them. The germline V gene has CDR1 SGHDN and CDR2 FVKESK. DNA for the CDR3: TGTGCCAGCAGCCGTCGACAGTCCACAGATACGCAGTATTTT. This encodes CASSRRQSTDTQYF. Full variable domain (outside the CDR3, taken from reference TRBV14 and TRBJ2-3): EAGVTQFPSHSVIEKGQTVTLRCDPISGHDNLYWYRRVMGKEIKFLLHFVKESKQDESGMPNNRFLAERTGGTYSTLKVQPAELEDSGVYFCASSRRQSTDTQYFGPGTRLTVL.